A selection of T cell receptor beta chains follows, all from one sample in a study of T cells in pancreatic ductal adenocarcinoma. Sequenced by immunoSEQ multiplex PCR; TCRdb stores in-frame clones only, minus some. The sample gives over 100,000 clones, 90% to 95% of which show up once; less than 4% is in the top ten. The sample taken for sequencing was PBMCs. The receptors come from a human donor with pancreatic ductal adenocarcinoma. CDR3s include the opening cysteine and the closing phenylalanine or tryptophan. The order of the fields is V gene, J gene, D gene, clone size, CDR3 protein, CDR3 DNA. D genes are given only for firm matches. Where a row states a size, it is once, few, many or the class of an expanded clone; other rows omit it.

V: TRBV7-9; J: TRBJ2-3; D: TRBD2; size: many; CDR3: CASSPALSGISADTQYF; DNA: TGTGCCAGCAGTCCGGCACTTAGCGGGATAAGTGCAGATACGCAGTATTTT
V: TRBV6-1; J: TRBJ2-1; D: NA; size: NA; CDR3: CASEVAYNEQFF; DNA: TGTGCCAGCGAAGTAGCTTACAATGAGCAGTTCTTC
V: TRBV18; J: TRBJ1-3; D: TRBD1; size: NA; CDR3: CASSRTTGAGNTIYF; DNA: TGTGCCAGCTCACGAACGACAGGGGCAGGAAACACCATATATTTT
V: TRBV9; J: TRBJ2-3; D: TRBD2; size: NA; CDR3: CASSVTSGGDTDTQYF; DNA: TGTGCCAGCAGCGTAACTAGCGGGGGAGACACAGATACGCAGTATTTT
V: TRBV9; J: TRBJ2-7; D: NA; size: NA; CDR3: CASSVADNHYEQYF; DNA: TGTGCCAGCAGCGTAGCTGACAACCACTACGAGCAGTACTTC
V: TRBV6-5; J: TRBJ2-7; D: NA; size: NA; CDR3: CASRGLPSYEQYF; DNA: TGTGCCAGCAGAGGACTACCTTCCTACGAGCAGTACTTC
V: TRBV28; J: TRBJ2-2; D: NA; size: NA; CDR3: CASSLLVQPTGELFF; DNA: TGTGCCAGCAGTTTATTAGTACAGCCCACCGGGGAGCTGTTTTTT
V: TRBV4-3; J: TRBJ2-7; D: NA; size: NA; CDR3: CASSPGHLSSYEQYF; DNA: TGCGCCAGCAGCCCCGGACACCTGAGCTCCTACGAGCAGTACTTC
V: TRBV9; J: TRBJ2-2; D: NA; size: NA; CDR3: CASTRTSNTGELFF; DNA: TGTGCCAGCACTCGGACATCGAACACCGGGGAGCTGTTTTTT
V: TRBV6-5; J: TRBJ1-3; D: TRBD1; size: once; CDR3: CASSYSYRGSGNTIYF; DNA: TGTGCCAGCAGTTACTCGTACAGGGGCTCTGGAAACACCATATATTTT
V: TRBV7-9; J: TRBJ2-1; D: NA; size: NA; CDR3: CASSLSRIVNEQFF; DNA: TGTGCCAGCAGCTTAAGCCGCATTGTCAATGAGCAGTTCTTC
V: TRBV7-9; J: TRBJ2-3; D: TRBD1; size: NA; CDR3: CASSLARPGGTDTQYF; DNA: TGTGCCAGCAGCTTAGCGCGACCAGGGGGTACAGATACGCAGTATTTT
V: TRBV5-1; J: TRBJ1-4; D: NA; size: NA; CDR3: CASRGAPTDEKLFF; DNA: TGCGCCAGCAGAGGGGCCCCCACTGATGAAAAACTGTTTTTT
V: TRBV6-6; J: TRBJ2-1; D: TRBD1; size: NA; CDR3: CASSPGQGSDEQFF; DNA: TGTGCCAGCAGCCCGGGACAGGGTAGCGATGAGCAGTTCTTC
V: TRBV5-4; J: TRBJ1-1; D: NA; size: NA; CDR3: CASSLNGQWNTEAFF; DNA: TGTGCCAGCAGCTTGAATGGGCAGTGGAACACTGAAGCTTTCTTT
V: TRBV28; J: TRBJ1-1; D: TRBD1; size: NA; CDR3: CASSMGQGLTEAFF; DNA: TGTGCCAGCAGTATGGGACAGGGTCTCACTGAAGCTTTCTTT
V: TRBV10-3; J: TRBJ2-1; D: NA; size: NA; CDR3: CAFGGRGRVNEQFF; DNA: TGTGCCTTCGGGGGAAGGGGGCGCGTAAATGAGCAGTTCTTC
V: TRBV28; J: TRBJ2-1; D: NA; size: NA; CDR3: CASSLGAWVETYNEQFF; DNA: TGTGCCAGCAGTTTAGGGGCGTGGGTTGAAACCTACAATGAGCAGTTCTTC
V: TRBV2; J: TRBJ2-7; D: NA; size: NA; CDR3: CASSEAPGSYEQYF; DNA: TGTGCCAGCAGTGAAGCGCCCGGGAGTTACGAGCAGTACTTC
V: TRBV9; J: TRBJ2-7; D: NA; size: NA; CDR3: CASSEGDNSYEQYF; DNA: TGTGCCAGCAGCGAGGGGGACAATTCCTACGAGCAGTACTTC
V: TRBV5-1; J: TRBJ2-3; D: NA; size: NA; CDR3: CASSLDKGVTDTQYF; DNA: TGCGCCAGCAGCCTGGATAAGGGGGTGACAGATACGCAGTATTTT
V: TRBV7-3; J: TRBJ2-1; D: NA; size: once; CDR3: CASSLRGFDEQFF; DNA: TGTGCCAGCAGCTTACGGGGTTTCGATGAGCAGTTCTTC
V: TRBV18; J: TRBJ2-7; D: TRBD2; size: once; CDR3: CASSPIASSGAYF; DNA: TGTGCCAGCTCACCAATTGCATCTAGCGGTGCGTACTTC
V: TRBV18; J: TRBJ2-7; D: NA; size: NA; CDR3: CASSPLPGINEQYF; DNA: TGTGCCAGCTCACCTCTACCGGGGATTAACGAGCAGTACTTC
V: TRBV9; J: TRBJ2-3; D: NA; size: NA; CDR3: CASSPRAGPYTDTQYF; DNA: TGTGCCAGCAGCCCCCGGGCGGGCCCATACACAGATACGCAGTATTTT
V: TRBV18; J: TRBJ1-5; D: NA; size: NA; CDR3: CASSPQGGGNQPQHF; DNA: TGTGCCAGCTCACCACAGGGAGGAGGCAATCAGCCCCAGCATTTT
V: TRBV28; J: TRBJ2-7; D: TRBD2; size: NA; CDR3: CASKWAGGPYEQYF; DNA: TGTGCCAGCAAATGGGCGGGAGGGCCCTACGAGCAGTACTTC
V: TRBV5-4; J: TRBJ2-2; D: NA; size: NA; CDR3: CASSYLTKPNTGELFF; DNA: TGTGCCAGCAGCTACCTGACTAAACCGAACACCGGGGAGCTGTTTTTT
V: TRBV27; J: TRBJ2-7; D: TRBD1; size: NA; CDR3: CASSTGQGNSEQYF; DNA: TGTGCCAGCAGTACTGGACAGGGTAATAGCGAGCAGTACTTC
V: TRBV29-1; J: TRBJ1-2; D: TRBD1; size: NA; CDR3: CSVEGQGAYGYTF; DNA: TGCAGCGTTGAAGGGCAGGGGGCCTATGGCTACACCTTC
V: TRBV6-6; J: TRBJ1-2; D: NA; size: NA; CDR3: CASGTSQGVGYTF; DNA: TGTGCCAGCGGAACGTCACAGGGCGTTGGCTACACCTTC
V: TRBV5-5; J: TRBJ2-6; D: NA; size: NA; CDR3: CASSLVGRGAGANVLTF; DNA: TGTGCCAGCAGCTTGGTAGGGAGAGGAGCTGGGGCCAACGTCCTGACTTTC
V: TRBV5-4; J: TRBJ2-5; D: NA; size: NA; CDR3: CASSQRYRGEKETQYF; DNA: TGTGCCAGCAGCCAACGATACCGGGGAGAGAAGGAGACCCAGTACTTC
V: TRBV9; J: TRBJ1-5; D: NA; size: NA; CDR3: CASSAGNSNQPQHF; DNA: TGTGCCAGCAGCGCAGGGAATAGCAATCAGCCCCAGCATTTT
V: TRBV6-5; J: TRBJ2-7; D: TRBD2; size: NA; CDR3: CASRRTSGAYEQYF; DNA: TGTGCCAGCAGACGGACTAGCGGCGCCTACGAGCAGTACTTC
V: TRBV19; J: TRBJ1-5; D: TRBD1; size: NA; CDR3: CASSPPGGPNGQPQHF; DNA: TGTGCCAGTAGTCCCCCAGGGGGACCGAATGGCCAGCCCCAGCATTTT
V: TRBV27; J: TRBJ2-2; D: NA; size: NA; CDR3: CASSSIPTGELFF; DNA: TGTGCCAGCAGTTCCATCCCCACCGGGGAGCTGTTTTTT
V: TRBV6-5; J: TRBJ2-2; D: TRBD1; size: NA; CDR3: CASSYSGNRGPGELFF; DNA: TGTGCCAGCAGTTACTCGGGAAACAGGGGACCCGGGGAGCTGTTTTTT
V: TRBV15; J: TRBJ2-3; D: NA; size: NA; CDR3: CATSREGGVTDTQYF; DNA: TGTGCCACCAGCAGAGAAGGCGGGGTCACAGATACGCAGTATTTT
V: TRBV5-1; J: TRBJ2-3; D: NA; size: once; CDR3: CASSIDTFTDTQYF; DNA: TGCGCCAGCAGCATCGACACGTTCACAGATACGCAGTATTTT
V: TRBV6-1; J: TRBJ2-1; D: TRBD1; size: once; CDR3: CASSEAGQGARDEQFF; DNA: TGTGCCAGCAGTGAAGCCGGACAGGGGGCGAGGGATGAGCAGTTCTTC